The clone carrying this T cell receptor beta chain has only one observation. Roughly 0.5 to 1 ug RNA was reverse transcribed with random hexamers. TCRdb redid the calling of the immunoSEQ multiplex PCR reads with MiXCR, one entry per CDR3 protein. The sample lists about 90,000 distinct CDR3 sequences, roughly 95% seen once, with 0.5% to 0.8% in the top ten. The data are from a study of CD8 T cells in Susac syndrome. V lost 3 bases and J lost 0, with 15 bases in between. The CDR3 contains 17 residues. Sequencing was done on a sample of CD8+ T cells from PBMCs. The J gene is TRBJ1-3, the V gene TRBV23-1, with a tentative D call TRBD1 (6 bases). TRBV23-1 is flagged as an ORF with uncertain function. The TCR originated in a human donor with Susac syndrome. The CDR3 DNA reads TGCGCCAGCAGTCATAGGGGGGAGGACCGCTCTGGAAACACCATATATTTT. It yields the protein CASSHRGEDRSGNTIYF.